Below are 32 T cell receptor beta chains sequenced from a single sample in a study of T cell responses to AZD1222 COVID-19 vaccine. TCRdb keeps only in-frame clones here, not all; method: immunoSEQ multiplex PCR. This table holds over 100,000 clones, 88% found once. Sample: peripheral blood, taken on day 0 of MenACWY control vaccination. All receptors come from an adult in good health.

This chain joins TRBV27 and TRBJ2-1; 8 bases map to TRBD1. V shed 0 bases, J shed 8 bases, and the junction held 9 bases outside the gene matches. This CDR3 is 16 amino acids long. Per the germline V gene, CDR1 is MNHEY and CDR2 is SMNVEV (reference sequence). CDR3 in amino acids: CASSLSSGGLRYEQFF. For the CDR3, the DNA is TGTGCCAGCAGTTTATCCTCAGGGGGCCTCCGGTATGAGCAGTTCTTC.

V is TRBV9 and J is TRBJ1-1, with D uncertain. CDR1 is SGDLS, CDR2 YYNGEE, per germline. Trimming took off 0 bases at V and 5 bases at J, with 11 bases between the two ends. This CDR3 spans 14 amino acids. This CDR3 reads CASSVDTPPTEAFF. CDR3 in DNA: TGTGCCAGCAGCGTAGATACTCCCCCGACTGAAGCTTTCTTT.

CDR3 residues: CASSRGTRGMNTEAFF. CDR3 DNA sequence: TGCGCCAGCAGCCGGGGGACCCGAGGGATGAACACTGAAGCTTTCTTT. The V and J genes are TRBV5-1 and TRBJ1-1, with a weak D call TRBD1 (5 bases). In germline, CDR1 is SGHRS, CDR2 YFSETQ. Trimming took off 4 bases at V and 0 bases at J, with 16 bases between the two ends. This CDR3 spans 16 amino acids.

This clone was counted a few times. This chain uses TRBV15 with TRBJ2-2, with D unresolved. The CDR3 consists of 13 residues. Trimming took 9 bases from V and 2 from J, leaving 10 bases between them. Germline CDR1 is LNHNV and CDR2 is YYDKDF (reference sequence). The CDR3: CATEALNTGELFF. The CDR3 DNA follows: TGTGCCACTGAAGCCTTAAACACCGGGGAGCTGTTTTTT.

V gene TRBV24-1 combines with J gene TRBJ1-2; no firm D call. This CDR3 is built from 12 residues. V lost 4 bases and J lost 6, with 8 bases in between. The germline V gene encodes CDR1 KGHDR and CDR2 SFDVKD. CDR3 coding DNA: TGTGCCACCAGTGAATGGGGAGATGGCTACACCTTC. It specifies CATSEWGDGYTF.

The rearrangement uses TRBV27 and TRBJ1-5; no reliable D call. Per the germline V gene, CDR1 is MNHEY and CDR2 is SMNVEV (reference sequence). This CDR3 comprises 13 residues. V lost 3 bases and J lost 6, with 9 bases in between. CDR3 bases: TGTGCCAGCAGTTTGTCACCCAGTCAGCCCCAGCATTTT. Encoded protein: CASSLSPSQPQHF.

The chain couples TRBV7-2 to TRBJ1-5; D gene uncertain. Between the trimmed V and J ends, which lost 5 bases and 4 bases, there was a span of 6 bases. The CDR3 is made up of 12 amino acids. The germline CDR1 and CDR2 sequences are SGHTA and FQGNSA. CDR3 nucleotide sequence: TGTGCCAGCAGCCTCTATAATCAGCCCCAGCATTTT. Translation gives CASSLYNQPQHF.

This clone turned up a few times. The chain joins TRBV14 to TRBJ1-5; maybe TRBD1 (5 bases). Trimming stripped 3 bases from V and 0 bases from J, with 15 bases between. Germline V gene sequence: CDR1 SGHDN, CDR2 FVKESK. The CDR3 sequence is 17 residues long. CDR3 sequence reads: CASSQGLPGHSNQPQHF. The CDR3 DNA follows: TGTGCCAGCAGCCAGGGACTCCCGGGGCATAGCAATCAGCCCCAGCATTTT. The full variable domain, completed using reference TRBV14 and TRBJ1-5, is EAGVTQFPSHSVIEKGQTVTLRCDPISGHDNLYWYRRVMGKEIKFLLHFVKESKQDESGMPNNRFLAERTGGTYSTLKVQPAELEDSGVYFCASSQGLPGHSNQPQHFGDGTRLSIL.

In DNA, the CDR3 is TGTGCCAGCAGCCTCCGGGGGCCGGGGGATACGCAGTATTTT. Its protein product is CASSLRGPGDTQYF. This sequence joins TRBV7-3 and TRBJ2-3; D tentatively fits TRBD1 or TRBD2 (6 bases each). V gave up 5 bases and J gave up 6 bases, with 15 bases separating them. Germline V gene sequence: CDR1 SGHTA, CDR2 FQGTGA. The CDR3 has 14 amino acids.

CDR3 coding DNA: TGCGCCAGCAGCCAAGAATGGGGTGCTACTAATGAAAAACTGTTTTTT. It codes for CASSQEWGATNEKLFF. This chain uses TRBV4-1 with TRBJ1-4; D unresolved. The CDR3 is made up of 16 amino acids. The germline V and J ends were trimmed by 0 bases and 2 bases, with 10 bases remaining between them. Germline CDR1 is MGHRA and CDR2 is YSYEKL.

The rearrangement joins TRBV7-9 to TRBJ2-2; 7 bases are a match to TRBD2. The CDR3 has 17 amino acids. The ends lost 1 base at V and 1 base at J; junction bases unmatched: 6. Germline CDR1 and CDR2: SEHNR and FQNEAQ (reference sequence). The CDR3 nucleotides are TGTGCCAGCAGCTTAGGTCCTAGCGGATTGAACACCGGGGAGCTGTTTTTT. It encodes CASSLGPSGLNTGELFF.

This sequence joins TRBV3-1 (or the pseudogene TRBV3-2) and TRBJ2-7, with TRBD1 matching 9 bases. Looked up from germline, CDR1 is LGHDT and CDR2 is YNNKEL (reference sequence). There are 15 residues in the CDR3. V gave up 4 bases and J gave up 9 bases; unmatched junction bases: 13. The CDR3 sequence: CASSPSGQGLSGQYF. The CDR3 DNA follows: TGTGCCAGCAGCCCCTCGGGACAGGGCCTATCCGGGCAGTACTTC.

Concerning this clone itself: Other DNA sequences in this specimen translate into the identical CDR3. The V call is TRBV18, the J call TRBJ1-1; D might be TRBD1 (5 bases). Looked up from germline, CDR1 is KGHSH and CDR2 is LQKENI. CDR3 length: 12 residues. V shed 3 bases and J shed 7 bases, with 9 bases lying between them. CDR3: CASSPGDVEAFF. The CDR3 DNA is TGTGCCAGCTCACCGGGGGACGTTGAAGCTTTCTTT.

The rearrangement uses TRBV5-1 and TRBJ2-3; TRBD2 matches 10 bases. V trimming: 1 base; J trimming: 1 base; junction bases outside the gene matches: 3. Germline V lookup: CDR1 SGHRS, CDR2 YFSETQ. The CDR3 spans 16 residues. CDR3 DNA: TGCGCCAGCAGCTTGCTCAGCGGGGGGGGCACAGATACGCAGTATTTT. Protein: CASSLLSGGGTDTQYF. The full variable domain, its missing parts supplied by reference TRBV5-1 and TRBJ2-3, is KAGVTQTPRYLIKTRGQQVTLSCSPISGHRSVSWYQQTPGQGLQFLFEYFSETQRNKGNFPGRFSGRQFSNSRSEMNVSTLELGDSALYLCASSLLSGGGTDTQYFGPGTRLTVL.

This chain uses TRBV7-9 with TRBJ1-1; unclear D gene. The germline gives CDR1 SEHNR, CDR2 FQNEAQ (reference sequence). The CDR3 spans 17 residues. V dropped 1 base and J dropped 5 bases, with 20 bases sitting between them. The CDR3 DNA sequence: TGTGCCAGCAGCTTAGGTTCAGGAACGGGCCTGAGGACTGAAGCTTTCTTT. This translates into CASSLGSGTGLRTEAFF.

This clone was picked up a small number of times. The chain combines TRBV7-6 with TRBJ1-1; no clear D. Trimming took off 5 bases at V and 0 bases at J, with 10 bases between the two ends. The V gene's germline CDR1 is SGHVS and CDR2 FNYEAQ. This CDR3 has 14 amino acids. CDR3 sequence: CASSKNTVNTEAFF. CDR3 DNA sequence: TGTGCCAGCAGCAAGAACACAGTGAACACTGAAGCTTTCTTT.

This chain joins TRBV7-8 and TRBJ1-2, with no clear D. The germline V gene encodes CDR1 SGHVS and CDR2 FQNEAQ. The CDR3 consists of 14 residues. V was cut by 1 base and J by 1 base, with 7 bases left in between. The CDR3 is CASSLEMNNYGYTF. The CDR3 coding sequence is TGTGCCAGCAGCTTAGAAATGAATAACTATGGCTACACCTTC.

The chain combines TRBV7-2 with TRBJ2-7; 10 bases map to TRBD2. Germline assignment: CDR1 SGHTA and CDR2 FQGNSA. J gave up 0 bases and V 6 bases, and 2 bases lay outside the gene matches. The CDR3 has 14 residues. CDR3 region: CASSRTSGSYEQYF. CDR3 sequence (DNA): TGTGCCAGCAGTAGGACTAGCGGCTCCTACGAGCAGTACTTC.

The rearrangement links TRBV5-5 to TRBJ1-4; 7 bases are shared with TRBD1. The CDR3 totals 16 residues. The germline V gene has CDR1 SGHKS and CDR2 YYEKEE (reference sequence). V was clipped by 0 bases and J by 0 bases; unmatched bases: 2. The DNA of the CDR3 is TGTGCCAGCAGCTTGGGAGGGGGCTCAACTAATGAAAAACTGTTTTTT. Encoded protein: CASSLGGGSTNEKLFF.

This CDR3 reads CASSQWTGGSNEQFF. The CDR3 DNA sequence: TGTGCCAGCAGCCAATGGACAGGGGGTTCAAATGAGCAGTTCTTC. V and J are TRBV3-1 (or the pseudogene TRBV3-2) and TRBJ2-1; TRBD1 matches at 10 bases. The CDR3 contains 15 residues. Germline CDR1 is LGHDT and CDR2 is YNNKEL (reference sequence). V lost 2 bases to trimming and J lost 7 bases; unmatched junction nucleotides: 5.

This chain connects TRBV27 to TRBJ1-1; the match to TRBD1 covers 7 bases. CDR1 and CDR2 (germline): MNHEY, SMNVEV (reference sequence). J was trimmed by 6 bases and V by 4 bases; bases with no gene match: 17. The CDR3 is 17 residues long. The CDR3 coding sequence is TGTGCCAGCAGTTCATTCAAAACACAGGGGAGGTTCGCTGAAGCTTTCTTT. As protein: CASSSFKTQGRFAEAFF.

The J gene is TRBJ2-3, the V gene TRBV10-3; D is uncertain. Trimming shortened V by 0 bases and J by 3 bases, and 7 bases separated the two germline ends. CDR1 ENHRY and CDR2 SYGVKD come from the germline V gene. This CDR3 has 14 amino acids. CDR3 DNA: TGTGCCATCAGTGAGTCCATCCTGACAGATACGCAGTATTTT. This encodes CAISESILTDTQYF.

Here the CDR3 reads CASSQVGTISYNEQFF. The CDR3, as DNA: TGTGCCAGCAGCCAAGTAGGCACTATTTCCTACAATGAGCAGTTCTTC. The V gene is TRBV4-2, the J gene TRBJ2-1; D remains ambiguous. CDR1 and CDR2 (germline): LGHNA, YNFKEQ. V dropped 1 base and J dropped 1 base, with 11 bases sitting between them. The CDR3 covers 16 residues.

The chain's CDR3 is CASSSVNSGRGEQFF. The CDR3 region has the DNA TGCGCCAGCAGCTCCGTAAATAGCGGGAGGGGTGAGCAGTTCTTC. This chain connects TRBV5-1 to TRBJ2-1; 11 positions agree with TRBD2. After removal of 3 bases from V and 9 bases from J, the junction contained 8 bases not matched to a gene. This CDR3 is 15 amino acids long. Germline V gives CDR1 SGHRS, CDR2 YFSETQ.

The chain is built from TRBV10-3 and TRBJ2-6; 8 nucleotides match TRBD1. This CDR3 is built from 18 residues. Germline V gives CDR1 ENHRY, CDR2 SYGVKD. Trimming took 0 bases from V and 1 from J; bases not matched to a gene: 5. CDR3 sequence (DNA): TGTGCCATCAGTGAGTCCAGGGGGCGCATATCTGGGGCCAACGTCCTGACTTTC. The encoded protein is CAISESRGRISGANVLTF.

The chain uses TRBV28 and TRBJ1-1; 10 bases are a match to TRBD1. With V trimmed by 6 bases and J by 5 bases, 12 bases remained unmatched. CDR1 MDHEN and CDR2 SYDVKM come from the germline V gene. CDR3 length: 16 residues. The CDR3 sequence is CASSPPGQGYLTEAFF. For the CDR3, the DNA is TGTGCCAGCAGCCCCCCGGGACAGGGGTATTTGACTGAAGCTTTCTTT.

The chain couples TRBV6-5 to TRBJ1-2; 10 positions match TRBD1. V lost 2 bases and J lost 8; bases outside the gene matches: 5. There are 14 residues in the CDR3. Germline V gene data show CDR1 as MNHEY and CDR2 as SVGAGI. The CDR3 loop is CASSYVGQGDGYTF. CDR3 nucleotide sequence: TGTGCCAGCAGTTACGTTGGACAGGGGGACGGCTACACCTTC.

This chain's CDR3 is CATSDSRGAYEQYF. CDR3 nucleotide sequence: TGTGCCACCAGTGATTCTAGAGGGGCCTACGAGCAGTACTTC. This chain uses TRBV24-1 with TRBJ2-7; D possibly uses TRBD1 or TRBD2 (5 bases each). Trimming left V 2 bases short and J 2 bases short, with 9 bases between. Germline CDR1 reads KGHDR; CDR2 reads SFDVKD. The CDR3 consists of 14 residues.

This chain joins TRBV6-5 and TRBJ2-1; 9 bases are shared with TRBD2. With 6 bases clipped from V and 8 bases from J, the junction kept 11 bases outside the gene matches. The CDR3 spans 15 residues. CDR1 MNHEY and CDR2 SVGAGI come from the germline V gene. CDR3 nucleotides: TGTGCCAGCAGATGGGGCGGGAGGGGGGAGGATGAGCAGTTCTTC. Translation gives CASRWGGRGEDEQFF.

The chain has TRBV28 and TRBJ1-6, with TRBD1 as a possible D gene (5 bases). The CDR3 is 14 residues long. The V gene lost 7 bases and the J gene lost 3 bases, with 10 bases spanning the gap. Germline V gene data show CDR1 as MDHEN and CDR2 as SYDVKM. This chain's CDR3 is CASIKGFYNSPLHF. In nucleotides, the CDR3 is TGTGCCAGCATCAAGGGGTTCTATAATTCACCCCTCCACTTT.

The chain has TRBV24-1 and TRBJ2-2, with TRBD1 matching over 8 bases. CDR1 KGHDR and CDR2 SFDVKD come from the germline V gene. This CDR3 region has 14 residues. V shed 7 bases and J 5 bases; nucleotides not matched to a gene: 5. CDR3 residues: CATSPGQGTGELFF. The CDR3, as DNA: TGTGCCACCAGCCCCGGACAGGGAACCGGGGAGCTGTTTTTT.

This chain uses TRBV28 with TRBJ1-4, with 7 bases matching TRBD1. With 10 bases clipped from V and 10 bases from J, the junction kept 12 bases outside the gene matches. Germline V gene sequence: CDR1 MDHEN, CDR2 SYDVKM. The CDR3 has 13 amino acids. CDR3 in amino acids: CATNPGQQLKLFF. In DNA form, the CDR3 reads TGTGCCACCAATCCGGGACAGCAGTTAAAACTGTTTTTT.